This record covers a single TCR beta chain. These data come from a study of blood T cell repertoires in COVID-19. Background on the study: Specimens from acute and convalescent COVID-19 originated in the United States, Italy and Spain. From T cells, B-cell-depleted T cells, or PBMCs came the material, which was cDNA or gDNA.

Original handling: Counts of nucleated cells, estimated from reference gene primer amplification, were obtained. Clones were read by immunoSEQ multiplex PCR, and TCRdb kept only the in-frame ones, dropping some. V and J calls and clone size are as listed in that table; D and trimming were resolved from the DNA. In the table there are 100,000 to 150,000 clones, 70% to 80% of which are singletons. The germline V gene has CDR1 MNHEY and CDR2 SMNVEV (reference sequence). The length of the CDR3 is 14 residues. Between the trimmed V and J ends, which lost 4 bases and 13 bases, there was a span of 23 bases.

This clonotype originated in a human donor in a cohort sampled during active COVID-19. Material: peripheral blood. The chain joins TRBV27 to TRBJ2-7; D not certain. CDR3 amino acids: CASSSSSVLLSLYF. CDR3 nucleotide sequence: TGTGCCAGCAGTTCGAGCTCTGTTTTACTCTCTCTCTACTTC.